The next 8 T cell receptor beta chains were all read from a single sample in a study of T cells in Graves' hyperthyroidism and ophthalmopathy. Researchers took RNA transcripts and amplified the TCR beta CDR3 regions from them. First-round RT-PCR targeting the TCR CDR3 was performed with the HTBI primer set. TCRdb itself ran the multiplex PCR reads through MiXCR, one entry per CDR3 protein. In the table there are 500,000 to 650,000 distinct CDR3 sequences, more than 12% of which are singletons. The specimen sequenced was blood. The receptors derive from a woman between 45 and 65 years old with Graves' ophthalmopathy.

Ten or more counts support this clonotype. V is TRBV30 and J is TRBJ2-1; possible D gene TRBD2, 6 bases. The CDR3 consists of 13 residues. V was pared by 2 bases and J by 8 bases, with 13 bases between. Germline-derived CDR1 and CDR2 are GTSNPN and SVGIG (reference sequence). The CDR3 spells CAWSPGVVYEQFF. The CDR3 region has the DNA TGTGCCTGGAGTCCGGGAGTGGTCTATGAGCAGTTCTTC.

Points on this clonotype: It may be a read error: a sequence one base away is much more abundant. The rearrangement uses TRBV11-2 and TRBJ2-7, with 9 bases aligning to TRBD1. Germline V gene lookup returns CDR1 SGHAT and CDR2 FQNNGV. This CDR3 comprises 15 residues. The CDR3 sequence: CASSTGTGPAYGQYF. Here the CDR3 DNA reads TGTGCCAGCAGCACCGGGACAGGGCCCGCCTACGGGCAGTACTTC.

There are many counts of this clonotype. This rearrangement joins TRBV5-1 to TRBJ1-2; maybe TRBD1 (6 bases). Trimming shortened V by 4 bases and J by 8 bases, and 21 bases separated the two germline ends. The CDR3 spans 15 residues. CDR1 SGHRS and CDR2 YFSETQ come from the germline V gene. The CDR3 loop reads CASSPQPGQLGGYTF. DNA of the CDR3: TGCGCCAGCAGCCCCCAACCGGGACAACTGGGGGGCTACACCTTC.

This chain joins TRBV7-9 and TRBJ2-2; possibly TRBD1 for D (5 bases). The CDR3 is 14 residues long. Germline loops: CDR1 SEHNR, CDR2 FQNEAQ (reference sequence). The V and J ends lost 10 bases and 4 bases respectively, with 16 bases between them. The DNA of the CDR3 is TGTGCCATCAGGGTAGTCCCTGCCACCGGGGAGCTGTTTTTT. It encodes CAIRVVPATGELFF. The whole variable domain, filled in from reference TRBV7-9 and TRBJ2-2, reads DTGVSQNPRHKITKRGQNVTFRCDPISEHNRLYWYRQTLGQGPEFLTYFQNEAQLEKSRLLSDRFSAERPKGSFSTLEIQRTEQGDSAMYLCAIRVVPATGELFFGEGSRLTVL.

This clonotype was detected ten times or more. DNA of the CDR3: TGTGCCAGCAGCCAATATTTAGTGGTAGGGGGTGAAAAACTGTTTTTT. Protein sequence: CASSQYLVVGGEKLFF. The chain uses TRBV7-2 and TRBJ1-4, with a possible D match to TRBD1 (6 bases). The CDR3 totals 16 residues. V was trimmed by 5 bases and J by 7 bases, leaving 20 bases between them. The germline V gene encodes CDR1 SGHTA and CDR2 FQGNSA.

CDR3 sequence: CASSRTLINEQFF. The CDR3 DNA reads TGTGCCAGCAGTCGGACCCTAATCAATGAGCAGTTCTTC. The chain links TRBV5-5 to TRBJ2-1, with D uncertain. V dropped 5 bases and J dropped 6 bases, with 12 bases sitting between them. This CDR3 has 13 amino acids. Per the germline V gene, CDR1 is SGHKS and CDR2 is YYEKEE (reference sequence).

The chain has TRBV20-1 and TRBJ1-1; TRBD1 matches 9 bases. The CDR3 is 12 residues long. Germline V gene sequence: CDR1 DFQATT, CDR2 SNEGSKA (reference sequence). V shed 6 bases and J 1 base; nucleotides not matched to a gene: 0. CDR3 protein: CSAGQGNTEAFF. DNA of the CDR3: TGCAGTGCGGGACAGGGGAACACTGAAGCTTTCTTT.

This clonotype was observed a few times. The V gene is TRBV9, the J gene TRBJ2-3; D may match TRBD1 or TRBD2 (5 bases each). Trimming stripped 3 bases from V and 4 bases from J, with 15 bases between. Germline lookup yields CDR1 SGDLS and CDR2 YYNGEE. The CDR3 has 15 amino acids. This CDR3 reads CASSAVPGTPDTQYF. CDR3 bases: TGTGCCAGCAGCGCAGTCCCCGGGACCCCAGATACGCAGTATTTT.